The sample holds a few counts of the clone carrying this TCR beta chain. What it recognizes is unknown. The data originate from a study of T cell repertoires in cytomegalovirus infection. Study-level background: CMV epitopes used comprised recently identified HLA-C-restricted ones and well-studied HLA-B-restricted ones. Public TCR beta signatures provided an indication of both CMV infection and a matching HLA type.

In TCRdb, the reads were re-called with MiXCR into one record per CDR3 protein. The sample includes roughly 920,000 distinct CDR3 sequences, 30% to 40% of them seen just once. Study findings and constraints: Frequencies of public TCR beta families were cumulated, and this identified carriers of CMV plus the relevant HLA. Across the ex vivo response, the dominant clonotypes were HLA-C-restricted CMV-specific TCR beta clonotypes.

V gave up 3 bases and J gave up 1 base; unmatched junction bases: 10. The germline CDR1 and CDR2 sequences are SEHNR and FQNEAQ (reference sequence). The CDR3 covers 17 residues. The sequence was obtained from a human donor in good health (CMV status not recorded). Some clones in this sample may be carry-over from other donors' samples. Sequenced material: cultured CD8+ T cells from PBMCs, taken from culture after CMV antigen stimulation. The J gene is TRBJ2-5, the V gene TRBV7-9, with 8 bases matching TRBD1. CDR3 region: CASSFVHRQGSQETQYF. Written as DNA, the CDR3 is TGTGCCAGCAGCTTTGTCCACCGACAGGGGTCCCAAGAGACCCAGTACTTC.